Presented here are 24 T cell receptor beta chains from one specimen sequenced in a study of cytomegalovirus exposure and HLA in healthy donors. PCR amplification relied on 60 Vbeta primers (plus 13 Jbeta primers). Produced via immunoSEQ multiplex PCR; TCRdb's table is partial and in-frame only. The sample consists of approximately 140,000 clones, 70% to 85% of them appearing once. The sequencing input was PBMCs. The receptors were gathered from a boy aged 2 to 10 in good health and CMV-seronegative.

The V call is TRBV7-2, the J call TRBJ2-3, with 12 bases lining up with TRBD2. Germline V gene lookup returns CDR1 SGHTA and CDR2 FQGNSA. Trimming removed 2 bases from V and 4 bases from J; junction bases left unmatched: 1. This CDR3 comprises 15 residues. As DNA, the CDR3 is TGTGCCAGCAGCTTACTAGCGGGGGGGGCAGATACGCAGTATTTT. As protein: CASSLLAGGADTQYF.

This chain connects TRBV18 to TRBJ2-7, with TRBD1 identical over 8 bases. With 0 bases clipped from V and 3 bases from J, the junction kept 4 bases outside the gene matches. CDR1 KGHSH and CDR2 LQKENI come from the germline V gene. This CDR3 spans 15 amino acids. The CDR3 coding sequence is TGTGCCAGCTCACCACCGTCTGGACAGGGCTACGAGCAGTACTTC. Its translation is CASSPPSGQGYEQYF.

The chain combines TRBV6-1 with TRBJ2-7; 12 bases line up with TRBD2. The CDR3 totals 15 residues. From germline, CDR1 is MNHNS and CDR2 SASEGT. The junction had 4 bases not matched to a gene; V was cut back by 5 bases and J by 2 bases. CDR3 nucleotides: TGTGCCAGCAGTCTAAGACTAGCGGGGGCCTACGAGCAGTACGTC. Translation: CASSLRLAGAYEQYV.

The chain has TRBV5-1 and TRBJ1-4, with D perhaps matching TRBD1 (5 bases). There are 15 residues in the CDR3. V dropped 0 bases and J dropped 8 bases, with 14 bases sitting between them. Germline loops: CDR1 SGHRS, CDR2 YFSETQ. The CDR3 nucleotides are TGCGCCAGCAGCTTGGACCCAGGGATGGGAGAAAAACTGTTTTTT. Translating gives CASSLDPGMGEKLFF.

The rearrangement joins TRBV27 to TRBJ1-3; 7 positions agree with TRBD1. Germline CDR1 and CDR2: MNHEY and SMNVEV (reference sequence). The J segment lost 2 bases and the V segment lost 4 bases, leaving 8 bases of the junction unmatched. The CDR3 is 16 residues long. The CDR3 DNA sequence: TGTGCCAGCAGTTCAACAGGGGTAACTGCTGGAAACACCATATATTTT. As protein: CASSSTGVTAGNTIYF.

Relative to its sample, this clone is medium-sized (0.01 to 0.1%). The rearrangement links TRBV7-2 to TRBJ2-7; 9 bases map to TRBD1. Germline V lookup: CDR1 SGHTA, CDR2 FQGNSA. CDR3 size: 15 residues. V lost 8 bases, J lost 5 bases, and 13 bases stayed unmatched. DNA for the CDR3: TGTGCCAGCTCAGGGACAGGGAGGCGGTTCGACGAGCAGTACTTC. This encodes CASSGTGRRFDEQYF.

The J gene is TRBJ2-5, the V gene TRBV7-2, with D maybe TRBD2 (5 bases). Per the germline V gene, CDR1 is SGHTA and CDR2 is FQGNSA. This CDR3 has 13 amino acids. Trimming took off 3 bases at V and 4 bases at J, with 9 bases between the two ends. CDR3 in amino acids: CASSFSSRETQYF. The CDR3, as DNA: TGTGCCAGCAGCTTTTCTAGCAGAGAGACCCAGTACTTC.

The chain is built from TRBV6-5 and TRBJ2-7; 7 bases fit TRBD2. This CDR3 is built from 15 residues. Germline V gene data show CDR1 as MNHEY and CDR2 as SVGAGI. V lost 0 bases, J lost 2 bases, and 4 bases stayed unmatched. CDR3 DNA sequence: TGTGCCAGCAGTTACTCAGCAGGGAGGGCCTACGAGCAGTACTTC. Translating gives CASSYSAGRAYEQYF.

V is TRBV9 and J is TRBJ1-2; 11 bases map to TRBD1. The germline V gene has CDR1 SGDLS and CDR2 YYNGEE. The CDR3 length is 17 residues. J lost 1 base, V lost 4 bases, and 9 bases had no gene match. CDR3: CASSLPGQGVGNYGYTF. The CDR3 DNA sequence: TGTGCCAGCAGCCTACCGGGACAGGGGGTCGGTAACTATGGCTACACCTTC.

This rearrangement joins TRBV4-3 to TRBJ1-1; no firm D call. The CDR3 spans 14 residues. CDR1 and CDR2 (germline): LGHNA, YSLEER. The V end lost 0 bases, the J end lost 9 bases, and 14 bases lay between the germline ends. This chain's CDR3 is CASSQDRGMSKAFF. In nucleotides, the CDR3 is TGCGCCAGCAGCCAAGACAGAGGCATGAGTAAAGCTTTCTTT.

V is TRBV5-5 and J is TRBJ1-1; 8 positions match TRBD1. Trimming at V came to 5 bases and at J to 0 bases, leaving 9 bases not matched to a gene. CDR3 size: 16 residues. Germline loops: CDR1 SGHKS, CDR2 YYEKEE (reference sequence). The DNA for the CDR3 is TGTGCCAGCAGTGTTACAGACAGGGGTATGAACACTGAAGCTTTCTTT. Translating gives CASSVTDRGMNTEAFF. The whole variable domain, remainder taken from reference TRBV5-5 and TRBJ1-1, is DAGVTQSPTHLIKTRGQQVTLRCSPISGHKSVSWYQQVLGQGPQFIFQYYEKEERGRGNFPDRFSARQFPNYSSELNVNALLLGDSALYLCASSVTDRGMNTEAFFGQGTRLTVV.

This clone was observed once. The chain joins TRBV7-3 to TRBJ2-1; the match to TRBD1 covers 10 bases. With 2 bases clipped from V and 8 bases from J, the junction kept 12 bases outside the gene matches. CDR1 and CDR2 (germline): SGHTA, FQGTGA. The CDR3 has 17 residues. CDR3 DNA sequence: TGTGCCAGCAGCTTAGGGGGACAGGGGTGGGTTAGAGATGAGCAGTTCTTC. Protein product: CASSLGGQGWVRDEQFF.

The chain has TRBV4-1 and TRBJ2-5, with 15 bases fitting TRBD2. CDR1 and CDR2 (germline): MGHRA, YSYEKL. This CDR3 is built from 15 residues. V shed 4 bases, J shed 5 bases, and the junction held 2 bases outside the gene matches. The CDR3 here is CASSPGTSGRETQYF. The CDR3 nucleotides are TGCGCCAGCAGCCCGGGGACTAGCGGGAGGGAGACCCAGTACTTC.

This clone was seen a handful of times. V usage is TRBV5-1 and J usage is TRBJ2-4, with 7 bases fitting TRBD2. V trimming: 5 bases; J trimming: 0 bases; junction bases outside the gene matches: 5. CDR3 length equals 15 residues. Germline CDR1 reads SGHRS; CDR2 reads YFSETQ. For the CDR3, the DNA is TGCGCCAGCAGTACTAGCGCACTAGCCAAAAACATTCAGTACTTC. This codes for CASSTSALAKNIQYF.

The chain combines TRBV27 with TRBJ1-5; maybe TRBD1 (6 bases). V was trimmed by 6 bases and J by 0 bases, leaving 12 bases between them. There are 15 residues in the CDR3. Looked up from germline, CDR1 is MNHEY and CDR2 is SMNVEV (reference sequence). Written as DNA, the CDR3 is TGTGCCAGCAGGGACAGATATTATAGCAATCAGCCCCAGCATTTT. It encodes CASRDRYYSNQPQHF.

This clone was recorded a few times. The chain carries TRBV6-4 and TRBJ1-5; D gene ambiguous. V lost 4 bases and J 3 bases, leaving 7 bases between the germline ends. Germline lookup yields CDR1 MRHNA and CDR2 SNTAGT. The CDR3 runs to 13 residues. CDR3 DNA sequence: TGTGCCAGCAGTGCCGGGGACAATCAGCCCCAGCATTTT. It yields the protein CASSAGDNQPQHF.

The chain carries TRBV7-9 and TRBJ1-5; no reliable D call. V dropped 5 bases and J dropped 5 bases, with 10 bases sitting between them. This CDR3 spans 13 amino acids. Germline CDR1 and CDR2: SEHNR and FQNEAQ (reference sequence). The CDR3 nucleotides are TGTGCCAGCAGCCCGACCCTAGATCAGCCCCAGCATTTT. Its protein is CASSPTLDQPQHF.

The V gene is TRBV7-2, the J gene TRBJ2-7; TRBD2 matches 9 bases. CDR3 length equals 15 residues. In germline, CDR1 is SGHTA, CDR2 FQGNSA. Trimming cost V 2 bases and J 5 bases; bases outside gene matches: 7. The CDR3 DNA sequence: TGTGCCAGCAGCTTACTAGCGGGGATAGGGGACGAGCAGTACGTC. Its protein is CASSLLAGIGDEQYV.

The rearrangement links TRBV10-3 to TRBJ1-2; D remains unclear. CDR3 length: 15 amino acids. CDR1 and CDR2 (germline): ENHRY, SYGVKD. Trimming left V 8 bases short and J 0 bases short, with 16 bases between. CDR3 sequence (DNA): TGTGCCATCCAAGGCGGGGAGAATTCTAACTATGGCTACACCTTC. Translated: CAIQGGENSNYGYTF.

The chain joins TRBV19 to TRBJ2-5; 13 bases align to TRBD2. Trimming cost V 4 bases and J 1 base; bases outside gene matches: 0. This CDR3 has 15 residues. Germline CDR1 reads LNHDA; CDR2 reads SQIVND (reference sequence). CDR3 in DNA: TGTGCCAGTAGTAGACTAGCGGGGGGCCAAGAGACCCAGTACTTC. It translates to CASSRLAGGQETQYF. The complete variable domain, with remaining parts taken from reference TRBV19 and TRBJ2-5, reads DGGITQSPKYLFRKEGQNVTLSCEQNLNHDAMYWYRQDPGQGLRLIYYSQIVNDFQKGDIAEGYSVSREKKESFPLTVTSAQKNPTAFYLCASSRLAGGQETQYFGPGTRLLVL.

This chain uses TRBV28 with TRBJ1-2, with D hard to call. This CDR3 has 13 amino acids. V lost 5 bases to trimming and J lost 0 bases, with 7 bases between them. Germline V gives CDR1 MDHEN, CDR2 SYDVKM. The CDR3 loop reads CASSGGANYGYTF. The CDR3 DNA sequence: TGTGCCAGCAGTGGAGGTGCTAACTATGGCTACACCTTC.

The chain recombines TRBV11-3 with TRBJ2-1; D might be TRBD2 (5 bases). In germline, CDR1 is SGHNT, CDR2 YENEEA. Trimming took 5 bases from V and 10 from J, leaving 15 bases between them. The CDR3 totals 13 residues. CDR3 region: CASSVQLGGEQFF. Here the CDR3 DNA reads TGTGCCAGCAGCGTACAACTAGGCGGCGAGCAGTTCTTC.

The genes are TRBV19 and TRBJ1-2; 10 nucleotides align to TRBD1. Germline CDR1 and CDR2: LNHDA and SQIVND (reference sequence). This CDR3 is built from 16 residues. The ends lost 3 bases at V and 0 bases at J; junction bases unmatched: 4. In DNA form, the CDR3 reads TGTGCCAGTAGTATTTGGGGACAGGGGTCTAACTATGGCTACACCTTC. Its translation is CASSIWGQGSNYGYTF.

This clone was detected only a few times. The genes are TRBV9 and TRBJ1-2, with 11 bases that match TRBD1. CDR1 is SGDLS, CDR2 YYNGEE, per germline. There are 14 residues in the CDR3. The V gene end was trimmed by 4 bases and the J gene end by 5 bases; junction bases not matched to a gene: 4. This CDR3 is CASSQGTGGYGYTF. The CDR3 nucleotides read TGTGCCAGCAGCCAGGGGACAGGGGGGTATGGCTACACCTTC.